The 26 T cell receptor beta chains below come from one sample, sequenced in a study of shared clonotypes between healthy human individuals. Libraries were prepared by immunoSEQ multiplex PCR; TCRdb keeps only in-frame clonotypes and omits some of them. The top ten hold around 0.14% of the sample, which has 2,500,000 or so clones, around 90% seen once. Sequencing input: naive CD4+ T cells sorted from blood. Stated subset: CD45RA+ positively selected. The receptors come from a man aged 18-30 years in good health.

This chain connects TRBV18 to TRBJ2-7, with D possibly being TRBD1 (6 bases). The germline V gene encodes CDR1 KGHSH and CDR2 LQKENI. Trimming pared 5 bases from V and 1 base from J, leaving 18 bases between. The length of the CDR3 is 16 residues. The CDR3 spells CASSVFGQGLSYEQYF. CDR3 DNA sequence: TGTGCCAGCTCAGTGTTCGGGCAGGGGCTATCCTACGAGCAGTACTTC.

The gene calls are TRBV9 and TRBJ2-5, with 9 bases matching TRBD1. The CDR3 runs 15 residues. Unmatched junction bases numbered 7, after V lost 3 bases and J lost 4 bases. Germline-derived CDR1 and CDR2 are SGDLS and YYNGEE. CDR3 protein: CASSARDRVGETQYF. CDR3 in DNA: TGTGCCAGCAGCGCCCGGGACAGGGTAGGAGAGACCCAGTACTTC.

The chain recombines TRBV6-5 with TRBJ1-1; D uncertain. The CDR3 has 14 amino acids. Germline CDR1 and CDR2: MNHEY and SVGAGI. Trimming stripped 7 bases from V and 1 base from J, with 13 bases between. This chain's CDR3 is CASNSPRRNTEAFF. In nucleotides, the CDR3 is TGTGCCAGCAACTCCCCCCGGCGGAACACTGAAGCTTTCTTT.

The rearrangement joins TRBV7-9 to TRBJ1-5; TRBD1 matches at 7 bases. CDR1 and CDR2 (germline): SEHNR, FQNEAQ (reference sequence). Trimming removed 5 bases from V and 4 bases from J; junction bases left unmatched: 2. The CDR3 contains 13 residues. CDR3 sequence (DNA): TGTGCCAGCAGCCAGGGGGTTAATCAGCCCCAGCATTTT. It yields the protein CASSQGVNQPQHF.

This chain joins TRBV19 and TRBJ2-3; 8 bases align to TRBD2. V lost 6 bases to trimming and J lost 6 bases; unmatched junction nucleotides: 11. The CDR3 length is 15 residues. The V gene's germline CDR1 is LNHDA and CDR2 SQIVND (reference sequence). CDR3 amino acids: CASSPWRGGLDTQYF. CDR3 nucleotides: TGTGCCAGTAGCCCTTGGCGCGGGGGGTTGGATACGCAGTATTTT. The entire variable domain, with the rest obtained from reference TRBV19 and TRBJ2-3, is as follows: DGGITQSPKYLFRKEGQNVTLSCEQNLNHDAMYWYRQDPGQGLRLIYYSQIVNDFQKGDIAEGYSVSREKKESFPLTVTSAQKNPTAFYLCASSPWRGGLDTQYFGPGTRLTVL.

This chain uses TRBV2 with TRBJ1-6, with TRBD1 as a possible D gene (6 bases). This CDR3 has 14 residues. Germline loops: CDR1 SNHLY, CDR2 FYNNEI. Trimming took 5 bases from V and 8 from J, leaving 13 bases between them. The CDR3 protein is CASSSRGLDSPLHF. The CDR3 DNA sequence: TGTGCCAGCAGTTCCAGGGGACTAGATTCACCCCTCCACTTT.

The chain combines TRBV5-5 with TRBJ2-7; maybe TRBD2 (5 bases). The CDR3 sequence is 15 residues long. V lost 6 bases and J lost 2, with 18 bases in between. Germline CDR1 and CDR2: SGHKS and YYEKEE (reference sequence). CDR3 protein: CASTFGPSGTYEQYF. Written as DNA, the CDR3 is TGTGCCAGCACCTTCGGCCCCTCCGGGACCTACGAGCAGTACTTC.

The chain employs TRBV2 and TRBJ2-3, with no clear D. Trimming stripped 8 bases from V and 0 bases from J, with 12 bases between. Looked up from germline, CDR1 is SNHLY and CDR2 is FYNNEI. CDR3 size: 14 residues. The CDR3 coding sequence is TGTGCCAGCTACTCTTCCCCTAGCACAGATACGCAGTATTTT. Protein product: CASYSSPSTDTQYF. The full variable domain, completed using reference TRBV2 and TRBJ2-3, is EPEVTQTPSHQVTQMGQEVILRCVPISNHLYFYWYRQILGQKVEFLVSFYNNEISEKSEIFDDQFSVERPDGSNFTLKIRSTKLEDSAMYFCASYSSPSTDTQYFGPGTRLTVL.

The chain joins TRBV18 to TRBJ2-5; no clear D. Trimming took 8 bases from V and 4 from J, leaving 14 bases between them. There are 13 residues in the CDR3. The germline CDR1 and CDR2 sequences are KGHSH and LQKENI. CDR3 in DNA: TGTGCCAGCACCCAAAACGACCTAGAGACCCAGTACTTC. It is translated as CASTQNDLETQYF.

This clone showed up just a few times. The chain couples TRBV2 to TRBJ1-6; D gene uncertain. Germline loops: CDR1 SNHLY, CDR2 FYNNEI. V gave up 7 bases and J gave up 9 bases, with 13 bases separating them. The CDR3 has 13 residues. CDR3 region: CASKGEGSSPLHF. As DNA, the CDR3 is TGTGCCAGCAAGGGAGAAGGGAGTTCACCCCTCCACTTT.

The chain recombines TRBV6-5 with TRBJ2-1; 12 positions agree with TRBD2. The CDR3 extends over 15 amino acids. Germline V gene lookup returns CDR1 MNHEY and CDR2 SVGAGI. J lost 6 bases, V lost 7 bases, and 7 bases had no gene match. CDR3 residues: CASILAGGGGNEQFF. CDR3 sequence (DNA): TGTGCCAGCATTCTAGCGGGAGGGGGAGGCAATGAGCAGTTCTTC.

V is TRBV5-6 and J is TRBJ2-3; tentative D call: TRBD2 (5 bases). CDR1 and CDR2 (germline): SGHDT, YYEEEE. The CDR3 sequence is 13 residues long. V was shortened by 6 bases and J by 1 base, with 9 bases between the two germline ends. The CDR3 DNA is TGTGCCAGCAAGTTCGGGGGCACAGATACGCAGTATTTT. This encodes CASKFGGTDTQYF.

The chain couples TRBV6-1 to TRBJ2-7, with 11 bases matching TRBD1. The CDR3 covers 16 residues. V trimming: 0 bases; J trimming: 3 bases; junction bases outside the gene matches: 4. The germline V gene has CDR1 MNHNS and CDR2 SASEGT. This CDR3 is CASSEAHGTGGYEQYF. In DNA form, the CDR3 reads TGTGCCAGCAGTGAAGCGCACGGGACAGGGGGCTACGAGCAGTACTTC.

CDR3 DNA: TGTGCCAGCAGTGCGAGCCCCTCTAGCGCTGGGGCCAACGTCCTGACTTTC. Protein sequence: CASSASPSSAGANVLTF. V is TRBV6-1 and J is TRBJ2-6; D might be TRBD2 (6 bases). The CDR3 is made up of 17 amino acids. V shed 4 bases and J shed 2 bases, with 15 bases lying between them. CDR1 and CDR2 from the germline V gene are MNHNS and SASEGT.

The chain uses TRBV10-3 and TRBJ2-3; no reliable D call. Trimming took 5 bases from V and 1 from J, leaving 13 bases between them. The CDR3 runs to 15 residues. Per the germline V gene, CDR1 is ENHRY and CDR2 is SYGVKD. Here the CDR3 reads CAISSPLRGTDTQYF. CDR3 nucleotides: TGTGCCATCAGTTCTCCCCTACGGGGCACAGATACGCAGTATTTT.

This rearrangement joins TRBV14 to TRBJ1-6; unclear D gene. CDR3 length equals 13 residues. Trimming removed 4 bases from V and 11 bases from J, with 12 bases in between. The germline V gene has CDR1 SGHDN and CDR2 FVKESK. CDR3 in amino acids: CASSPITRAPLHF. CDR3 DNA sequence: TGTGCCAGCAGCCCGATCACCCGAGCACCCCTCCACTTT.

The rearrangement uses TRBV28 and TRBJ1-5, with 9 bases matching TRBD1. J was trimmed by 3 bases and V by 7 bases; bases with no gene match: 7. Germline V CDR1 and CDR2: MDHEN, SYDVKM. The CDR3 is 15 amino acids. The CDR3 is CASISRDRANQPQHF. CDR3 bases: TGTGCCAGCATCTCACGGGACAGGGCCAATCAGCCCCAGCATTTT.

This rearrangement joins TRBV11-2 to TRBJ2-5; D may be TRBD1 (5 bases). Trimming removed 1 base at V and 4 bases at J, with 10 bases between. This CDR3 has 14 residues. Germline assignment: CDR1 SGHAT and CDR2 FQNNGV. In DNA, the CDR3 is TGTGCCAGCAGCTTAGGGGGCGTCATAGAGACCCAGTACTTC. Its protein is CASSLGGVIETQYF.

CDR3 protein: CASSLTELNTGELFF. CDR3 nucleotides: TGTGCCAGCAGCTTAACGGAGCTGAACACCGGGGAGCTGTTTTTT. V gene TRBV7-2 combines with J gene TRBJ2-2; D unresolved. Trimming stripped 2 bases from V and 1 base from J, with 8 bases between. Germline loops: CDR1 SGHTA, CDR2 FQGNSA. The CDR3 runs to 15 residues.

V gene TRBV19 combines with J gene TRBJ2-1, with 9 bases matching TRBD2. Per the germline V gene, CDR1 is LNHDA and CDR2 is SQIVND (reference sequence). V was pared by 1 base and J by 7 bases, with 8 bases of the junction left unmatched. CDR3 length: 16 amino acids. This CDR3 reads CASSIASGVWGNEQFF. The CDR3 bases are TGTGCCAGTAGTATAGCTAGCGGGGTGTGGGGGAATGAGCAGTTCTTC.

The chain uses TRBV5-1 and TRBJ2-7; 7 nucleotides align to TRBD2. This CDR3 is built from 14 residues. Per germline, CDR1 SGHRS and CDR2 YFSETQ. J lost 2 bases, V lost 6 bases, and 8 bases had no gene match. The CDR3 DNA is TGCGCCAGCAACTTAGCGGGTGGAACCTACGAGCAGTACTTC. Translating gives CASNLAGGTYEQYF.

The chain combines TRBV27 with TRBJ2-7, with 7 bases matching TRBD2. The CDR3 length is 12 residues. Germline assignment: CDR1 MNHEY and CDR2 SMNVEV (reference sequence). After removal of 3 bases from V and 8 bases from J, the junction contained 4 bases not matched to a gene. The CDR3 DNA reads TGTGCCAGCAGTTTCGCGGGAGCCCAGCAGTACTTC. Translating gives CASSFAGAQQYF.

This clone was observed once. The chain recombines TRBV25-1 with TRBJ2-1; 8 positions match TRBD2. With 4 bases clipped from V and 3 bases from J, the junction kept 2 bases outside the gene matches. From germline, CDR1 is MGHDK and CDR2 SYGVNS. This CDR3 has 14 residues. In DNA, the CDR3 is TGTGCCAGCAGTGCCGGGACTAGCTACAATGAGCAGTTCTTC. Translation: CASSAGTSYNEQFF.

The rearrangement uses TRBV7-2 and TRBJ2-1; D not certain. Germline CDR1 reads SGHTA; CDR2 reads FQGNSA. Trimming cost V 4 bases and J 9 bases, with 16 bases left between them. The length of the CDR3 is 14 residues. CDR3 sequence: CASSSGQPLGEQFF. In DNA, the CDR3 is TGTGCCAGCAGCTCGGGCCAACCTTTGGGTGAGCAGTTCTTC.

Remarks on this clone: The sample holds other DNA sequences that translate to the same CDR3. The rearrangement joins TRBV5-1 to TRBJ1-4; D perhaps matches TRBD1 (5 bases). The CDR3 has 13 residues. The V end was cut by 0 bases, the J end by 5 bases, with 5 bases between. Germline V gives CDR1 SGHRS, CDR2 YFSETQ. CDR3 coding DNA: TGCGCCAGCAGCTTGGGACAGAATGAAAAACTGTTTTTT. Amino acid sequence: CASSLGQNEKLFF.

The chain links TRBV10-3 to TRBJ1-4; tentative D call: TRBD1 (5 bases). This CDR3 comprises 13 residues. Trimming pared 5 bases from V and 4 bases from J, leaving 8 bases between. Germline loops: CDR1 ENHRY, CDR2 SYGVKD. The CDR3: CAISLGRNEKLFF. The CDR3 region has the DNA TGTGCCATCAGTTTGGGGCGTAATGAAAAACTGTTTTTT.